The 25 T cell receptor beta chains below come from one sample, sequenced in a study of long-term antiretroviral therapy in people with HIV. Investigators performed immunoSEQ version v3.0 at survey level. Using immunoSEQ multiplex PCR, the repertoire was profiled, and TCRdb retains in-frame clones only, with some absent. The sample includes some 35,000 clones, just under 95% of them seen just once. The source was unsorted PBMCs, collected 4.1 years after starting antiretroviral therapy. The receptors were sampled from a woman aged 45-65 years with HIV.

The chain carries TRBV9 and TRBJ2-7, with D perhaps matching TRBD1 (5 bases). Between the trimmed V and J ends, which lost 0 bases and 2 bases, there was a span of 9 bases. CDR1 is SGDLS, CDR2 YYNGEE, per germline. The CDR3 length is 14 residues. CDR3 DNA: TGTGCCAGCAGCGTAGCACAGGACCCCTACGAGCAGTACTTC. This gives the protein CASSVAQDPYEQYF.

The gene calls are TRBV7-3 and TRBJ1-1; D call uncertain. The length of the CDR3 is 12 residues. V was clipped by 8 bases and J by 1 base, with 8 bases between them. Per germline, CDR1 SGHTA and CDR2 FQGTGA. CDR3 in amino acids: CASGSQNTEAFF. The CDR3 DNA is TGTGCCAGCGGCAGCCAGAACACTGAAGCTTTCTTT.

The chain carries TRBV6-5 and TRBJ2-7; D not resolved. The CDR3 is 13 amino acids. Trimming shortened V by 7 bases and J by 0 bases, and 10 bases separated the two germline ends. Germline-derived CDR1 and CDR2 are MNHEY and SVGAGI. The CDR3 spells CASKISGSYEQYF. The CDR3 DNA reads as TGTGCCAGCAAAATATCAGGCTCCTACGAGCAGTACTTC.

The chain joins TRBV18 to TRBJ1-5; D unresolved. Germline V CDR1 and CDR2: KGHSH, LQKENI. The CDR3 consists of 14 residues. Trimming stripped 1 base from V and 0 bases from J, with 4 bases between. The DNA for the CDR3 is TGTGCCAGCTCACCACGGGATAGCAATCAGCCCCAGCATTTT. This gives the protein CASSPRDSNQPQHF.

This chain joins TRBV30 and TRBJ1-1, with D possibly TRBD1 on 5 matching bases. V shed 7 bases and J shed 2 bases, with 11 bases lying between them. CDR3 length equals 12 residues. Germline CDR1 is GTSNPN and CDR2 is SVGIG (reference sequence). CDR3: CASRGQNTEAFF. CDR3 bases: TGTGCCTCCCGAGGACAAAACACTGAAGCTTTCTTT.

This clone was observed a handful of times. This sequence joins TRBV30 and TRBJ1-6; D gene uncertain. Germline V gene lookup returns CDR1 GTSNPN and CDR2 SVGIG (reference sequence). V shed 0 bases and J shed 4 bases, with 7 bases lying between them. The CDR3 sequence is 14 residues long. The CDR3 here is CAWSVGQYNSPLHF. The CDR3 coding sequence is TGTGCCTGGAGTGTTGGTCAGTATAATTCACCCCTCCACTTT.

V is TRBV19 and J is TRBJ2-7; 9 bases align to TRBD1. Per the germline V gene, CDR1 is LNHDA and CDR2 is SQIVND (reference sequence). The CDR3 runs to 14 residues. V shed 6 bases, J shed 4 bases, and the junction held 7 bases outside the gene matches. CDR3 DNA sequence: TGTGCCAGTAGCGACGGACAGGGGTTATACGAGCAGTACTTC. Amino acid sequence: CASSDGQGLYEQYF.

The chain combines TRBV5-4 with TRBJ2-1; the match to TRBD1 covers 8 bases. J lost 4 bases, V lost 0 bases, and 9 bases had no gene match. The CDR3 is made up of 17 amino acids. Germline V gene lookup returns CDR1 SGHNT and CDR2 YYREEE (reference sequence). CDR3 coding DNA: TGTGCCAGCAGCTTGGCCTACGGGACAGGATCTTACAATGAGCAGTTCTTC. Protein product: CASSLAYGTGSYNEQFF.

This chain uses TRBV7-2 with TRBJ1-5, with no clear D. Trimming removed 1 base at V and 6 bases at J, with 4 bases between. CDR1 and CDR2 (germline): SGHTA, FQGNSA. The CDR3 consists of 12 residues. The CDR3 is CASSLVGQPQHF. CDR3 sequence (DNA): TGTGCCAGCAGCTTAGTAGGTCAGCCCCAGCATTTT.

The CDR3 reads CASSKTGGLGETQYF. CDR3 sequence (DNA): TGTGCCAGCAGCAAGACAGGGGGCCTGGGAGAGACCCAGTACTTC. The chain is built from TRBV7-2 and TRBJ2-5; 10 bases are shared with TRBD1. Trimming cost V 5 bases and J 4 bases; bases outside gene matches: 7. Germline values: CDR1 SGHTA, CDR2 FQGNSA. The CDR3 has 15 amino acids. Looking up the rest from reference TRBV7-2 and TRBJ2-5 gives the full variable domain: GAGVSQSPSNKVTEKGKDVELRCDPISGHTALYWYRQSLGQGLEFLIYFQGNSAPDKSGLPSDRFSAERTGGSVSTLTIQRTQQEDSAVYLCASSKTGGLGETQYFGPGTRLLVL.

The V call is TRBV30, the J call TRBJ1-3, with 12 bases that match TRBD1. This CDR3 contains 17 residues. The germline V gene has CDR1 GTSNPN and CDR2 SVGIG (reference sequence). V dropped 2 bases and J dropped 3; count of bases not matched to a gene: 8. The CDR3 region is CAWSPPGTGGNGNTIYF. The CDR3 nucleotides read TGTGCCTGGAGTCCTCCCGGGACAGGGGGCAATGGAAACACCATATATTTT. Drawing the rest from reference TRBV30 and TRBJ1-3, the complete variable domain is SQTIHQWPATLVQPVGSPLSLECTVEGTSNPNLYWYRQAAGRGLQLLFYSVGIGQISSEVPQNLSASRPQDRQFILSSKKLLLSDSGFYLCAWSPPGTGGNGNTIYFGEGSWLTVV.

The J gene is TRBJ1-5, the V gene TRBV19, with D tentatively TRBD1 (5 bases). The CDR3 sequence is 14 residues long. V dropped 9 bases and J dropped 5 bases, with 17 bases sitting between them. Germline assignment: CDR1 LNHDA and CDR2 SQIVND (reference sequence). The CDR3 DNA follows: TGTGCCAGCCAGTTGGGGGGATGGGATCAGCCCCAGCATTTT. Protein: CASQLGGWDQPQHF. Filled out from reference TRBV19 and TRBJ1-5, the complete variable domain reads DGGITQSPKYLFRKEGQNVTLSCEQNLNHDAMYWYRQDPGQGLRLIYYSQIVNDFQKGDIAEGYSVSREKKESFPLTVTSAQKNPTAFYLCASQLGGWDQPQHFGDGTRLSIL.

This chain connects TRBV6-1 to TRBJ1-5; TRBD1 is a possible D gene (5 bases). Trimming shortened V by 8 bases and J by 6 bases, and 17 bases separated the two germline ends. Per germline, CDR1 MNHNS and CDR2 SASEGT. The CDR3 extends over 14 amino acids. The CDR3 spells CASLTEGRGQPQHF. DNA for the CDR3: TGTGCCAGCCTAACGGAGGGGCGAGGTCAGCCCCAGCATTTT.

This clone occurred once. The junction and the germline gene differ at one end; a read error may be behind it. V gene TRBV7-7 combines with J gene TRBJ1-2; D not resolved. Germline V gives CDR1 SSHAT, CDR2 FNYEAQ (reference sequence). This CDR3 region has 14 residues. CDR3 residues: CASSLGSWNYGYTF. CDR3 nucleotide sequence: TGTGCTAGCAGCTTAGGGTCCTGGAACTATGGCTACACCTTC. Drawing the rest from reference TRBV7-7 and TRBJ1-2, the complete variable domain is GAGVSQSPRYKVTKRGQDVTLRCDPISSHATLYWYQQALGQGPEFLTYFNYEAQPDKSGLPSDRFSAERPEGSISTLTIQRTEQRDSAMYRCASSLGSWNYGYTFGSGTRLTVV.

This chain joins TRBV10-3 and TRBJ2-5; no firm D call. Trimming took 5 bases from V and 3 from J, leaving 4 bases between them. The CDR3 spans 11 residues. Germline CDR1 is ENHRY and CDR2 is SYGVKD. In nucleotides, the CDR3 is TGTGCCATCAGTTCAGAAGAGACCCAGTACTTC. Translated, it gives CAISSEETQYF.

The CDR3 region is CASRLDGEQYF. The CDR3 DNA reads TGTGCAAGTCGCTTAGACGGAGAGCAGTACTTC. The chain carries TRBV12-2 and TRBJ2-7. TRBV12-2 is an annotated pseudogene. This CDR3 comprises 11 residues.

V is TRBV30 and J is TRBJ1-2; D gene ambiguous. Looked up from germline, CDR1 is GTSNPN and CDR2 is SVGIG (reference sequence). The CDR3 length is 14 residues. Trimming took 0 bases from V and 8 from J, leaving 16 bases between them. The CDR3 loop is CAWSVSGAFRGYTF. DNA for the CDR3: TGTGCCTGGAGTGTATCGGGAGCATTCCGAGGCTACACCTTC. Looking up the rest from reference TRBV30 and TRBJ1-2 gives the full variable domain: SQTIHQWPATLVQPVGSPLSLECTVEGTSNPNLYWYRQAAGRGLQLLFYSVGIGQISSEVPQNLSASRPQDRQFILSSKKLLLSDSGFYLCAWSVSGAFRGYTFGSGTRLTVV.

This clone occurred a few times. V gene TRBV18 combines with J gene TRBJ1-1; D gene unclear. The CDR3 spans 13 residues. V lost 4 bases and J lost 10, with 16 bases in between. The germline V gene has CDR1 KGHSH and CDR2 LQKENI. The CDR3 reads CASSRWPSSSAFF. The CDR3 DNA is TGTGCCAGCTCACGATGGCCCAGCTCCTCAGCTTTCTTT. The variable domain in full, completed from reference TRBV18 and TRBJ1-1, reads NAGVMQNPRHLVRRRGQEARLRCSPMKGHSHVYWYRQLPEEGLKFMVYLQKENIIDESGMPKERFSAEFPKEGPSILRIQQVVRGDSAAYFCASSRWPSSSAFFGQGTRLTVV.

This clone appeared once. The genes are TRBV6-6 and TRBJ1-2; weak D call: TRBD1 (6 bases). The CDR3 spans 13 residues. V was trimmed by 7 bases and J by 4 bases, leaving 13 bases between them. Germline assignment: CDR1 MNHNY and CDR2 SVGAGI (reference sequence). The CDR3 sequence is CASKGEGLYGYTF. DNA for the CDR3: TGTGCCAGCAAGGGGGAGGGCCTCTATGGCTACACCTTC.

This clone was seen only once. The V gene is TRBV2, the J gene TRBJ1-5; TRBD1 might be the D (6 bases). The CDR3 contains 16 residues. Trimming pared 6 bases from V and 0 bases from J, leaving 15 bases between. CDR1 and CDR2 from the germline V gene are SNHLY and FYNNEI. CDR3 in DNA: TGTGCCAGCAGGGTACAGGGTGGCGTTAGCAATCAGCCCCAGCATTTT. This codes for CASRVQGGVSNQPQHF.

Here the CDR3 reads CASSPMDGNSGNTIYF. The CDR3 coding sequence is TGTGCCAGCTCACCGATGGACGGGAACTCTGGAAACACCATATATTTT. The gene calls are TRBV18 and TRBJ1-3; no firm D call. The V end was cut by 3 bases, the J end by 0 bases, with 12 bases between. The germline gives CDR1 KGHSH, CDR2 LQKENI. CDR3 length: 16 amino acids.

V usage is TRBV27 and J usage is TRBJ2-7; 8 nucleotides line up with TRBD1. Germline V gene lookup returns CDR1 MNHEY and CDR2 SMNVEV (reference sequence). J was trimmed by 11 bases and V by 3 bases; bases with no gene match: 6. CDR3 length: 12 amino acids. The CDR3 DNA is TGTGCCAGCAGTTTCCGACAGGGGCACGAGTACTTC. The encoded protein is CASSFRQGHEYF.

J is TRBJ1-2 and V is TRBV19; TRBD1 is a possible D gene (6 bases). Trimming took 4 bases from V and 4 from J, leaving 16 bases between them. The length of the CDR3 is 15 residues. Germline values: CDR1 LNHDA, CDR2 SQIVND (reference sequence). The CDR3 nucleotides are TGTGCCAGTAGTACCCAATCCCAGGGGTCCTATGGCTACACCTTC. Amino acid sequence: CASSTQSQGSYGYTF. Full variable domain (remainder filled in from reference TRBV19 and TRBJ1-2): DGGITQSPKYLFRKEGQNVTLSCEQNLNHDAMYWYRQDPGQGLRLIYYSQIVNDFQKGDIAEGYSVSREKKESFPLTVTSAQKNPTAFYLCASSTQSQGSYGYTFGSGTRLTVV.

This chain joins TRBV7-8 and TRBJ1-1; D remains ambiguous. The CDR3 extends over 15 amino acids. Trimming removed 1 base from V and 1 base from J, with 10 bases in between. The germline gives CDR1 SGHVS, CDR2 FQNEAQ. This chain's CDR3 is CASSLGTNRNTEAFF. CDR3 in DNA: TGTGCCAGCAGCTTAGGAACGAACAGGAACACTGAAGCTTTCTTT.

There are a few counts of this clone. This chain connects TRBV10-3 to TRBJ1-1; no clear D. The length of the CDR3 is 14 residues. Germline lookup yields CDR1 ENHRY and CDR2 SYGVKD. V was clipped by 4 bases and J by 1 base, with 10 bases between them. The CDR3 DNA sequence: TGTGCCATCAGTGTGGGCAGCAGGAACACTGAAGCTTTCTTT. Translated, it gives CAISVGSRNTEAFF.